The sequence of this T cell receptor beta chain was determined in a study of blood T cell repertoires in COVID-19 (dated by TCRdb to about 2020). Study-wide context: The collaborator samples originated in the United States, Italy and Spain and spanned the acute and convalescent phases of COVID-19. The prospective study material was composed of cDNA or gDNA derived from T cells, B-cell-depleted T cells, or PBMCs. Subjects who had been exposed to COVID-19, were actively infected with it, or had recovered from it provided the deeply sampled blood TCRbeta repertoires that made up the dataset. A freely available public database, intended as a resource for researchers studying the immune response to SARS-CoV-2, is where the repertoires were released. Samples were obtained from the ongoing ImmuneRACE study (first 160 participants) and from 1,254 subjects provided by 6 global collaborators. A de-identified subject ID, COVID-19 status, age in years and sex were almost always included in the sample metadata. HLA class I and class II types, where available, came from metadata supplied by the sample provider rather than from assay-based typing.

Details on this clone: The antigen it binds to is not known. No quality values exist for individual bases; no much larger clone is one base distant.

Counted from cysteine to phenylalanine, this CDR3 has 16 amino acids. Only the CDR3 DNA is retained, 48 bases long and in frame from the first base. Sequences MNHNY (CDR1) and SVGAGI (CDR2) are obtained from the germline V gene (reference sequence). The germline ends are 14 bases apart after V is trimmed by 3 bases and J by 0 bases. TCRbeta CDR3 regions were amplified from genomic DNA by means of the immunoSEQ Assay, a bias-controlled multiplex PCR. The paper's processing steps were these. Nucleated cell counts per sample were estimated from amplification of reference gene primers within the assay. To quantify the absolute abundance of each unique TCRbeta CDR3 rearrangement, sequence reads were collapsed and filtered. For each sample, productive Simpson clonality was calculated as the square root of Simpson's diversity index across productive rearrangements. TCRdb retrieved this table from immuneACCESS and kept in-frame rearrangements only. Not all clones are present; in checked studies, unresolved V genes account for under half, and no reason is known for the remainder. V and J calls and clone size are copied from that table; D and trimming were computed from the DNA. Within this sample are 130,000 to 150,000 clones, with roughly 88% of them counted one time only. The ten top clones hold about 1.7% of the sample.

What the authors observed across the whole study: How much clinical and demographic metadata was included differed by source and by participant, and the metadata was provided uncurated.

The collaborating institutions used their own protocols to collect whole blood in K2EDTA tubes. For TCRbeta analysis, collaborator samples were shipped as frozen whole blood, as isolated PBMCs, or as DNA extracted from either sample type. This chain joins TRBV6-6 to TRBJ1-2, with the D gene not confidently named. The material sequenced was peripheral blood. The source of this sequence is a woman in her 50s with acute or convalescent COVID-19. The nucleotide sequence is given as TGTGCCAGCAGTTATGGGTCGGGTGCCGCTAACTATGGCTACACCTTC. Its translation reads: CASSYGSGAANYGYTF.